The 17 T cell receptor beta chains below were found in one sample sequenced in a study of technical replicates of blood from several donors. Data came from immunoSEQ multiplex PCR; TCRdb stores just in-frame clones and leaves some out. Here the sample spans around 85,000 clones, approximately 94% being singletons. The sequencing sample was made of T cells isolated from PBMCs. Receptors were obtained from a human donor in good health.

In this sample, this clone turned up once. The chain couples TRBV7-8 to TRBJ2-1; possible D gene TRBD2, 6 bases. Germline V gene data show CDR1 as SGHVS and CDR2 as FQNEAQ. The V end was cut by 4 bases, the J end by 4 bases, with 17 bases between. The CDR3 runs to 16 residues. CDR3 in amino acids: CASSSGLPKEYNEQFF. The DNA for the CDR3 is TGTGCCAGCAGCTCGGGACTCCCAAAGGAATACAATGAGCAGTTCTTC.

The CDR3 DNA reads TGCGCCAGCAGCCATAGCGTCAATGAGCAGTTCTTC. This translates into CASSHSVNEQFF. The chain couples TRBV5-1 to TRBJ2-1; tentatively, D is TRBD2 (5 bases). Trimming took off 4 bases at V and 6 bases at J, with 8 bases between the two ends. The length of the CDR3 is 12 residues. Germline-derived CDR1 and CDR2 are SGHRS and YFSETQ.

This clone came up once. The J gene is TRBJ2-7, the V gene TRBV27; the match to TRBD2 covers 11 bases. CDR1 is MNHEY and CDR2 is SMNVEV in the germline V gene (reference sequence). The CDR3 spans 18 residues. V lost 3 bases and J lost 3; bases outside the gene matches: 13. For the CDR3, the DNA is TGTGCCAGCAGTTTCCTAGCGGGGGGTATTGGTATTAACTACGAGCAGTACTTC. The encoded protein is CASSFLAGGIGINYEQYF.

The chain couples TRBV4-1 to TRBJ2-7; D might be TRBD2 (5 bases). The V gene lost 3 bases and the J gene lost 7 bases, with 22 bases spanning the gap. The CDR3 runs 16 residues. Germline V gene data show CDR1 as MGHRA and CDR2 as YSYEKL. In nucleotides, the CDR3 is TGCGCCAGCAGCCAGCCCCGGAGTGGACCAACGGGGGAGCAGTACTTC. This gives the protein CASSQPRSGPTGEQYF.

This chain uses TRBV6-5 with TRBJ2-7, with 15 bases identical to TRBD2. Looked up from germline, CDR1 is MNHEY and CDR2 is SVGAGI. The CDR3 totals 15 residues. With V trimmed by 6 bases and J by 4 bases, 4 bases remained unmatched. The CDR3: CASSYGLAGGYEQYF. The DNA for the CDR3 is TGTGCCAGCAGCTATGGACTAGCGGGAGGGTACGAGCAGTACTTC.

The chain combines TRBV11-3 with TRBJ2-1; D is uncertain. V was trimmed by 1 base and J by 3 bases, leaving 4 bases between them. The CDR3 extends over 13 amino acids. CDR1 SGHNT and CDR2 YENEEA come from the germline V gene. In nucleotides, the CDR3 is TGTGCCAGCAGCTTAGCGGGCTACAATGAGCAGTTCTTC. Encoded protein: CASSLAGYNEQFF.

The rearrangement links TRBV10-2 to TRBJ1-1, with D possibly TRBD1 on 5 matching bases. Trimming removed 9 bases at V and 8 bases at J, with 13 bases between. Germline-derived CDR1 and CDR2 are WSHSY and SAAADI. CDR3 length: 11 residues. CDR3 sequence: CASFQGGEAFF. The CDR3 coding sequence is TGCGCCAGTTTCCAGGGCGGCGAAGCTTTCTTT.

The rearrangement links TRBV7-9 to TRBJ2-1; TRBD2 might be the D (5 bases). CDR3 length: 14 amino acids. Trimming left V 4 bases short and J 8 bases short, with 15 bases between. CDR1 and CDR2 from the germline V gene are SEHNR and FQNEAQ (reference sequence). The chain's CDR3 is CASSSIAGIYEQFF. CDR3 in DNA: TGTGCCAGCAGCTCAATTGCGGGTATCTATGAGCAGTTCTTC.

The chain recombines TRBV10-1 with TRBJ1-4, with 8 positions matching TRBD1. The length of the CDR3 is 13 residues. The V gene end was trimmed by 5 bases and the J gene end by 8 bases; junction bases not matched to a gene: 4. The germline V gene encodes CDR1 WNHNN and CDR2 SYGVQD (reference sequence). The CDR3 loop reads CASSFRTGEKLFF. CDR3 coding DNA: TGCGCCAGCAGTTTCAGGACAGGGGAAAAACTGTTTTTT.

The chain links TRBV7-9 to TRBJ2-1, with TRBD2 matching over 7 bases. V gave up 1 base and J gave up 6 bases; unmatched junction bases: 15. CDR1 is SEHNR, CDR2 FQNEAQ, per germline (reference sequence). The CDR3 runs 18 residues. In DNA form, the CDR3 reads TGTGCCAGCAGCTTAGTAGGGGATGGCCAGCGGGACCCCAATGAGCAGTTCTTC. Protein: CASSLVGDGQRDPNEQFF.

The chain employs TRBV5-4 and TRBJ2-1, with 9 bases that match TRBD2. Germline CDR1 SGHNT, CDR2 YYREEE (reference sequence). This CDR3 has 14 amino acids. Losses at the gene ends were 0 bases for V and 8 bases for J; bases not matched to a gene: 3. CDR3 coding DNA: TGTGCCAGCAGCTTGGTCCTAGCGGGATATGAGCAGTTCTTC. Its protein is CASSLVLAGYEQFF.

V and J are TRBV11-2 and TRBJ2-6; tentative D call: TRBD1 (6 bases). CDR3 length: 18 amino acids. Trimming shortened V by 4 bases and J by 0 bases, and 16 bases separated the two germline ends. Germline CDR1 is SGHAT and CDR2 is FQNNGV. The CDR3 DNA is TGTGCCAGCAGCTCCATAAGGACAGACTACTCTGGGGCCAACGTCCTGACTTTC. Translated, it gives CASSSIRTDYSGANVLTF.

The V and J genes are TRBV6-1 and TRBJ2-4, with TRBD1 identical over 7 bases. The CDR3 loop spans 15 amino acids. V trimming: 4 bases; J trimming: 8 bases; junction bases outside the gene matches: 11. The germline V gene encodes CDR1 MNHNS and CDR2 SASEGT. The CDR3 reads CASSAFRQGVDIQYF. Here the CDR3 DNA reads TGTGCCAGCAGTGCTTTCCGGCAGGGGGTTGACATTCAGTACTTC.

The chain carries TRBV5-1 and TRBJ2-7, with 7 bases that match TRBD2. Germline V CDR1 and CDR2: SGHRS, YFSETQ. This CDR3 comprises 15 residues. With V trimmed by 1 base and J by 0 bases, 4 bases remained unmatched. The CDR3 nucleotides are TGCGCCAGCAGCTTGCTCGCTAGCGGCTCCTACGAGCAGTACTTC. It codes for CASSLLASGSYEQYF.

This chain connects TRBV7-9 to TRBJ1-2; possibly TRBD1 for D (6 bases). CDR3 length: 18 amino acids. Germline CDR1 is SEHNR and CDR2 is FQNEAQ (reference sequence). Trimming took off 5 bases at V and 0 bases at J, with 22 bases between the two ends. CDR3 in amino acids: CASSPRGGLLRANYGYTF. Here the CDR3 DNA reads TGTGCCAGCAGCCCCCGGGGGGGGCTATTACGAGCTAACTATGGCTACACCTTC.

The gene calls are TRBV6-1 and TRBJ1-1; 7 nucleotides line up with TRBD1. The CDR3 contains 12 residues. The J segment lost 7 bases and the V segment lost 6 bases, leaving 5 bases of the junction unmatched. CDR1 is MNHNS and CDR2 is SASEGT in the germline V gene. DNA of the CDR3: TGTGCCAGCAGCTACAGGGGAATTGAAGCTTTCTTT. It specifies CASSYRGIEAFF.

The CDR3 nucleotides are TGTGCCAGCAGCTTGTGGGGCGGTGGGGCCAACGTCCTGACTTTC. Translated, it gives CASSLWGGGANVLTF. This chain uses TRBV5-6 with TRBJ2-6; a possible D gene is TRBD1 (5 bases). Trimming removed 1 base from V and 3 bases from J, with 8 bases in between. The germline CDR1 and CDR2 sequences are SGHDT and YYEEEE. The CDR3 is 15 amino acids.